One sample yielded the 3 T cell receptor beta chains listed below, sequenced in a study of blood T cells in healthy people across ages. A second PCR of 7 to 11 cycles used a sample-barcoded 5' primer and a J-beta primer mix. In TCRdb, the 5' RACE reads were re-called with MiXCR into one record per CDR3 protein. The profile shows hundreds of thousands of distinct CDR3 sequences, over 40% of them singletons. The sample was blood. All receptors derive from a woman older than 75 in good health.

The J gene is TRBJ2-3, the V gene TRBV12-3 or TRBV12-4, with 8 nucleotides matching TRBD2. The junction had 7 bases not matched to a gene; V was cut back by 2 bases and J by 0 bases. The CDR3 loop spans 17 amino acids. The CDR3 DNA reads as TGTGCCAGCAGTTTACTGTCTAGCGGGTATAGCACAGATACGCAGTATTTT. It codes for CASSLLSSGYSTDTQYF.

V usage is TRBV20-1 and J usage is TRBJ1-1, with TRBD1 as a possible D gene (6 bases). Deletions cut 3 bases from V and 6 bases from J, with 11 bases between. This CDR3 contains 12 residues. Germline V CDR1 and CDR2: DFQATT, SNEGSKA (reference sequence). The CDR3 region is CSARKGGAEAFF. The CDR3 nucleotides are TGCAGTGCTAGGAAGGGGGGGGCTGAAGCTTTCTTT.

The V call is TRBV20-1, the J call TRBJ1-4; 7 nucleotides line up with TRBD1. CDR3 length equals 14 residues. With V trimmed by 4 bases and J by 8 bases, 10 bases remained unmatched. The germline gives CDR1 DFQATT, CDR2 SNEGSKA (reference sequence). The chain's CDR3 is CSAKIQGRREKLFF. The CDR3 nucleotides read TGCAGTGCTAAAATACAGGGGAGGAGAGAAAAACTGTTTTTT.